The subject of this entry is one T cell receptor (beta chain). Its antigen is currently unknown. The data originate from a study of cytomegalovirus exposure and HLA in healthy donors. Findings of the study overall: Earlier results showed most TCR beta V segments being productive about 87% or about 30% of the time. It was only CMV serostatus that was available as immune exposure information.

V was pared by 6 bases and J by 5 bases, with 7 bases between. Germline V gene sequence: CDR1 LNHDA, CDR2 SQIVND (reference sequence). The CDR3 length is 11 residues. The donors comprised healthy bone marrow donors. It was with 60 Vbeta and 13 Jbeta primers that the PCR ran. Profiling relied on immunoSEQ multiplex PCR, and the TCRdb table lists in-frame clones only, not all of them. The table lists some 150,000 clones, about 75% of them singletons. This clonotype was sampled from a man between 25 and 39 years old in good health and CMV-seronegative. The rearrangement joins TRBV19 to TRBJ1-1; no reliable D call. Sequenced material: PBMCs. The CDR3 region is CASRRWTEAFF. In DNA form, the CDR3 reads TGTGCCAGTAGGAGGTGGACTGAAGCTTTCTTT. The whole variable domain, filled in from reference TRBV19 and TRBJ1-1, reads DGGITQSPKYLFRKEGQNVTLSCEQNLNHDAMYWYRQDPGQGLRLIYYSQIVNDFQKGDIAEGYSVSREKKESFPLTVTSAQKNPTAFYLCASRRWTEAFFGQGTRLTVV.